This record looks at one TCR beta chain sequence and its context. Its antigen remains unknown. The data were obtained in a study of T cell responses to AZD1222 COVID-19 vaccine. Germline V gene lookup returns CDR1 SGHVS and CDR2 FQNEAQ. The CDR3 has 15 amino acids. Losses at the gene ends were 8 bases for V and 0 bases for J; bases not matched to a gene: 8. General study points: Spike-specific TCR breadth and depth grew following two AZD1222 doses. Clonal diversity may have been underestimated, and the donors were mostly white British, with more females than males.

Method: immunoSEQ multiplex PCR; TCRdb's copy keeps in-frame clones and lacks some. Of about 180,000 clones listed, almost 90% were seen once; the top ten hold roughly 7.7%. The starting material was peripheral blood, obtained on day 0 of AZD1222 vaccination. The chain links TRBV7-8 to TRBJ2-3, with TRBD1 matching over 7 bases. The receptor's source is an adult in good health. In nucleotides, the CDR3 is TGTGCCAGCCTTGCCGGGACAGCTAGCACAGATACGCAGTATTTT. It is translated as CASLAGTASTDTQYF.